A selection of T cell receptor beta chains follows, all from one sample in a study of T cells in Graves' hyperthyroidism and ophthalmopathy. MiXCR, applied by TCRdb to the multiplex PCR reads, yields one record per CDR3 protein. This sample has roughly 500,000 distinct CDR3 sequences; about 45% occur once, and the top ten carry 35% to 50%. Sequencing was done on a sample of peripheral blood or thyroid tissue (not recorded which). Receptors originate from an adult woman with Graves' disease, either hyperthyroidism or ophthalmopathy (not recorded which). CDR3s include the opening cysteine and the closing phenylalanine or tryptophan. The D gene is left open where the match is weak. Part of the rows lack a size; the others show once, few, many or a class for expanded clones.

TRBV29-1,TRBJ2-7,-,-,CSVEGRSSEQYF,TGCAGCGTTGAAGGGAGAAGCAGCGAGCAGTACTTC
TRBV7-9,TRBJ1-6,-,-,CASSLGQVGSPLHF,TGTGCCAGCAGCTTAGGGCAGGTTGGTTCACCCCTCCACTTT
TRBV5-6,TRBJ1-6,-,-,CASSRFWASNSPLHF,TGTGCCAGCAGCCGTTTTTGGGCCAGTAATTCACCCCTCCACTTT
TRBV7-2,TRBJ1-6,-,TRBD1,CAGSAKGTGGNSPLHF,TGTGCCGGCAGCGCTAAGGGGACAGGGGGTAATTCACCCCTCCACTTT
TRBV12-3/TRBV12-4,TRBJ1-1,many,TRBD1,CAIQQGARNTEAFF,TGTGCCATCCAACAGGGGGCGCGAAACACTGAAGCTTTCTTT
TRBV29-1,TRBJ2-3,-,-,CSVLGRVNTDTQYF,TGCAGCGTCTTAGGCAGAGTCAACACAGATACGCAGTATTTT
TRBV20-1,TRBJ2-7,-,TRBD1,CSASRDRVTYEQYF,TGCAGTGCTAGCCGGGACAGGGTAACCTACGAGCAGTACTTC
TRBV2,TRBJ1-5,-,TRBD1,CASRRTGNNQPQHF,TGTGCCAGCAGACGGACAGGGAATAATCAGCCCCAGCATTTT
TRBV13,TRBJ2-3,-,TRBD2,CASSLGTSGRITDTQYF,TGTGCCAGCAGCTTAGGGACTAGCGGGAGGATAACAGATACGCAGTATTTT
TRBV20-1,TRBJ2-2,-,-,CSATTGELFF,TGCAGTGCAACGACAGGGGAGCTGTTTTTT
TRBV7-3,TRBJ2-7,-,-,CASSVGSPGSSYEQYF,TGTGCCAGCAGCGTAGGGTCTCCGGGGAGCTCCTACGAGCAGTACTTC
TRBV3-1,TRBJ2-7,-,TRBD2,CASSISGRGEQYF,TGTGCCAGCAGCATCAGCGGGAGGGGCGAGCAGTACTTC
TRBV6-1,TRBJ2-7,few,TRBD2,CASRRGTNYEQYF,TGTGCCAGCAGACGCGGGACTAACTACGAGCAGTACTTC
TRBV29-1,TRBJ1-1,many,-,CSVSLSMNTEAFF,TGCAGCGTGAGCCTGTCTATGAACACTGAAGCTTTCTTT
TRBV5-4,TRBJ1-3,-,TRBD1,CASSLVLAGQAGNTIYF,TGTGCCAGCAGCTTGGTACTAGCGGGACAGGCTGGAAACACCATATATTTT
TRBV7-2,TRBJ1-1,once,-,CASSSPTGPTEAFF,TGTGCCAGCAGCTCCCCGACAGGCCCCACTGAAGCTTTCTTT
TRBV20-1,TRBJ1-1,few,-,CSAPPRRTEAFF,TGCAGTGCTCCGCCCAGGAGGACTGAAGCTTTCTTT
TRBV10-3,TRBJ1-6,-,-,CAILLAGPPSPLHF,TGTGCCATCCTACTAGCGGGACCTCCATCACCCCTCCACTTT
TRBV15,TRBJ1-1,many,-,CATSTGRSRRAFF,TGTGCCACCAGCACCGGACGGTCCCGGAGGGCTTTCTTT
TRBV12-3/TRBV12-4,TRBJ1-5,many,-,CASSITEPQHF,TGTGCCAGCAGTATAACGGAGCCCCAGCATTTT
TRBV7-9,TRBJ1-2,-,TRBD1,CASSFGQGIDGYTF,TGTGCCAGCAGTTTCGGACAGGGGATTGATGGCTACACCTTC
TRBV24-1,TRBJ2-5,-,TRBD1,CATSDAGTGGETQYF,TGTGCCACCAGTGATGCCGGGACAGGGGGTGAGACCCAGTACTTC
TRBV6-1,TRBJ1-1,few,-,CASSEAGTRDNKAFF,TGTGCCAGCAGTGAAGCAGGGACCAGGGACAATAAAGCTTTCTTT
TRBV6-5,TRBJ1-1,-,-,CASGTVGEPNTEAFF,TGTGCCAGCGGGACGGTAGGGGAGCCGAACACTGAAGCTTTCTTT
TRBV7-9,TRBJ1-3,once,-,CASSRDPLQTNTIYF,TGTGCCAGCAGCAGGGACCCCCTCCAGACAAACACCATATATTTT
TRBV7-9,TRBJ1-1,-,TRBD1,CASRWTGEEDTEAFF,TGTGCCAGCAGGTGGACAGGGGAAGAAGACACTGAAGCTTTCTTT
TRBV19,TRBJ2-7,-,-,CASSTGQGTPYEQYF,TGTGCCAGTAGTACGGGACAAGGGACACCCTACGAGCAGTACTTC
TRBV7-9,TRBJ1-2,many,-,CASSLAGERGYTF,TGTGCCAGCAGCTTAGCCGGGGAGCGTGGCTACACCTTC
TRBV5-1,TRBJ2-5,many,TRBD1,CASSWTGLQETQYF,TGCGCCAGCAGCTGGACAGGGCTTCAAGAGACCCAGTACTTC
TRBV10-3,TRBJ2-1,few,-,CAIADRNNEQFF,TGTGCCATCGCGGACAGAAACAATGAGCAGTTCTTC
TRBV24-1,TRBJ1-2,many,-,CATSDWTENYGYTF,TGTGCCACCAGTGATTGGACAGAAAACTATGGCTACACCTTC
TRBV5-1,TRBJ1-2,many,TRBD1,CASSLADAYRGVYGYTF,TGCGCCAGCAGCTTGGCAGACGCTTACAGGGGAGTCTATGGCTACACCTTC
TRBV7-9,TRBJ1-6,-,-,CASRVGPFQNSPLHF,TGTGCCAGCCGCGTGGGGCCTTTTCAAAATTCACCCCTCCACTTT
TRBV7-9,TRBJ2-2,-,-,CASSLARRAYTGELFF,TGTGCCAGCAGCTTGGCACGGCGGGCCTACACCGGGGAGCTGTTTTTT
TRBV7-1,TRBJ1-1,-,-,CASSSNRRGMNTEAFF,TGTGCCAGCAGCTCTAACAGGCGGGGGATGAACACTGAAGCTTTCTTT
TRBV7-9,TRBJ2-5,-,TRBD2,CASSSGRARETQYF,TGTGCCAGCAGCAGTGGGAGGGCGCGAGAGACCCAGTACTTC
TRBV7-2,TRBJ1-2,-,-,CASSTQGGGYTF,TGTGCCAGCAGCACCCAGGGTGGTGGCTACACCTTC
TRBV15,TRBJ2-7,-,-,CATSRGLDSYEQYF,TGTGCCACCAGCCGCGGACTCGACTCCTACGAGCAGTACTTC
TRBV29-1,TRBJ1-1,few,TRBD1,CSLRTGLNTEAFF,TGCAGCTTAAGGACAGGATTGAACACTGAAGCTTTCTTT